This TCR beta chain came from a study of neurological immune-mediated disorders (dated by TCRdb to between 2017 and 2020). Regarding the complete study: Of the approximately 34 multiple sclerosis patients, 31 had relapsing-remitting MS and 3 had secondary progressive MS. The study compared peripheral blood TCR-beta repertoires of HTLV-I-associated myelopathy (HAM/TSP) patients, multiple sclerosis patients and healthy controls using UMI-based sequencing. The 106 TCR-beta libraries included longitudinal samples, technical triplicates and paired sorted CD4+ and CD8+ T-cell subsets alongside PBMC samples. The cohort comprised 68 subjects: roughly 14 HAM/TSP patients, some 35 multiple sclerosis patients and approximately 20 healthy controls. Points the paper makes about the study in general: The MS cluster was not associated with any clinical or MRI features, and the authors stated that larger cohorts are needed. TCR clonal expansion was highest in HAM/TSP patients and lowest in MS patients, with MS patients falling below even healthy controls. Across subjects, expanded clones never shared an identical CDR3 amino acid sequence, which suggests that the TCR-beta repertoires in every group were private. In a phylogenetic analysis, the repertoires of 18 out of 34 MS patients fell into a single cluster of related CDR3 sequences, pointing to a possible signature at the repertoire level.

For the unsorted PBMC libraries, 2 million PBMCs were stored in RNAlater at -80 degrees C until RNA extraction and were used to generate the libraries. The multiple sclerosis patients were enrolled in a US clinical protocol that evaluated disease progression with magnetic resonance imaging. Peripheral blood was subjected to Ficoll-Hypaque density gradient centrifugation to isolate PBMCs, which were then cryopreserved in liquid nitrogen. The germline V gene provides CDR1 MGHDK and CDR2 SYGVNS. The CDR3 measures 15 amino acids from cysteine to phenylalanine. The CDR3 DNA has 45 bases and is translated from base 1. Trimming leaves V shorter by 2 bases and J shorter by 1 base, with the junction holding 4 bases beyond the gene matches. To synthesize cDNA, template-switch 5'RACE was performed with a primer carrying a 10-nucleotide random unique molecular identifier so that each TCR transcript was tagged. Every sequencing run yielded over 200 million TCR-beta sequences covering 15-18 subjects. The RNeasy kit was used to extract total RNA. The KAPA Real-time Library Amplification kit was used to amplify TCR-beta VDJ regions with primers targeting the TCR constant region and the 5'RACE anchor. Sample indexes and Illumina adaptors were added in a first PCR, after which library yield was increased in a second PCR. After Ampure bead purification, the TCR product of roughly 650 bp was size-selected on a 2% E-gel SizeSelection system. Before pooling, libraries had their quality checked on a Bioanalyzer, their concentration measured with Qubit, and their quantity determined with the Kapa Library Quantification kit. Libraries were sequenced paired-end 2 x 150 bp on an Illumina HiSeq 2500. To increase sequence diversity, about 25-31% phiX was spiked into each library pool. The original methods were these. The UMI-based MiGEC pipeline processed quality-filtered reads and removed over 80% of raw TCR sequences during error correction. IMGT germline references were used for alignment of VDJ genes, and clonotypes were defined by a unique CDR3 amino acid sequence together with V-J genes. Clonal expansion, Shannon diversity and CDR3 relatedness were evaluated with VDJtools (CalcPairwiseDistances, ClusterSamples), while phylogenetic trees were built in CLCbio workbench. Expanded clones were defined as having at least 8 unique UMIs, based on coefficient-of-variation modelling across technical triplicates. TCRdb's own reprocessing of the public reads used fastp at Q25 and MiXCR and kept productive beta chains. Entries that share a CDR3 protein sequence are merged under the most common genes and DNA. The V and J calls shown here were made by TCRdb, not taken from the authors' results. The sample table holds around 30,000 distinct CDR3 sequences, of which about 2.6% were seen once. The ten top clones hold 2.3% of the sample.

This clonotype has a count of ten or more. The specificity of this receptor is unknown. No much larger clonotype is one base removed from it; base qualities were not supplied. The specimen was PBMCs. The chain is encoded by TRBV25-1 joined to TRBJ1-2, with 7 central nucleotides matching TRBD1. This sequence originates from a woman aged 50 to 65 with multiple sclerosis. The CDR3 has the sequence CASSEDRAGNYGYTF. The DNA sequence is TGTGCCAGCAGTGAAGACAGGGCGGGTAACTATGGCTACACCTTC.